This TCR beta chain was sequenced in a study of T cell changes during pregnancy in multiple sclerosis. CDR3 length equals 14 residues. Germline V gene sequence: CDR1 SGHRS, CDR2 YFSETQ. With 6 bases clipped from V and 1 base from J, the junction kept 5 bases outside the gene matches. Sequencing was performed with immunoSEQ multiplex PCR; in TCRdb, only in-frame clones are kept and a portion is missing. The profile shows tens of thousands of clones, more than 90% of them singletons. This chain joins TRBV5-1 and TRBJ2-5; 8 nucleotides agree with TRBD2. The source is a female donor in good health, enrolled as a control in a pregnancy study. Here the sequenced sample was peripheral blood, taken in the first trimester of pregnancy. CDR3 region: CASTRGVPQETQYF. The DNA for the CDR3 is TGCGCCAGCACGCGGGGGGTGCCCCAAGAGACCCAGTACTTC. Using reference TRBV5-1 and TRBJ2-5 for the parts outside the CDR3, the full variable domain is KAGVTQTPRYLIKTRGQQVTLSCSPISGHRSVSWYQQTPGQGLQFLFEYFSETQRNKGNFPGRFSGRQFSNSRSEMNVSTLELGDSALYLCASTRGVPQETQYFGPGTRLLVL.